These T cell receptor beta chains were read from a single sample in a study of T-cell reconstitution after alpha-beta-depleted transplantation in children. TCRdb passed the PCR reads through MiXCR, listing each CDR3 protein once. This sample has roughly 300,000 distinct CDR3 sequences, with 9.9% found just once. Specimen: PBMCs from the stem cell graft donor, collected from the stem cell graft. Receptors were obtained from a human donor who donated a stem cell graft to a child with SCID. Each CDR3 is given with its conserved first and last residue. The order of the fields is CDR3 DNA, CDR3 protein, V gene, clone size, CDR3 length, J gene, D gene. The D gene is left open where the match is weak. Expanded clones are given a class, and other clones once, few, many or no size at all.

TGTGCCAGCAGTTACTCAGATGTGGCAAGAAACTCTGGAAACACCATATATTTT | CASSYSDVARNSGNTIYF | TRBV6-5 | many | 18 | TRBJ1-3 | -
TGTGCCAGCAGCCAAGTGGACCTGAGAGAGCAGTTCTTC | CASSQVDLREQFF | TRBV4-2 | - | 13 | TRBJ2-1 | -
TGTGCCAGCAGTGAAGCGCCGAGGGTCCGAACGTACGAGCAGTACTTC | CASSEAPRVRTYEQYF | TRBV2 | few | 16 | TRBJ2-7 | -
TGTGCCAGCAGCCAAGAACTGGGTCGTCGAGACACCATATATTTT | CASSQELGRRDTIYF | TRBV14 | many | 15 | TRBJ1-3 | -
TGCGCCAGCAGCCAAGGAAGCCGGGCATCCAATGAGCAGTTCTTC | CASSQGSRASNEQFF | TRBV4-1 | many | 15 | TRBJ2-1 | -
TGTGCCAGCTCACCACAAAACTATGGCTACACCTTC | CASSPQNYGYTF | TRBV18 | few | 12 | TRBJ1-2 | -
TGTGCCATCAAGGACAGGGAGTTATCTGGGGCCAACGTCCTGACTTTC | CAIKDRELSGANVLTF | TRBV7-9 | few | 16 | TRBJ2-6 | TRBD1
TGTGCCAGCAGCCAAGATATCACATTCCCCTACGAGCAGTACTTC | CASSQDITFPYEQYF | TRBV14 | - | 15 | TRBJ2-7 | -
TGTGCCAGCAGCGTAGCTGCAGGGGCGAAGGTCCACGAGCAGTACTTC | CASSVAAGAKVHEQYF | TRBV9 | - | 16 | TRBJ2-7 | -
TGCGCCAGCAGCTTGGCCTCTGGACAGGGCGGTACGCAGTATTTT | CASSLASGQGGTQYF | TRBV5-1 | - | 15 | TRBJ2-3 | TRBD1
TGCAGCGTTAGGGGTGGGGATAGCGGCGGACAAGAGACCCAGTACTTC | CSVRGGDSGGQETQYF | TRBV29-1 | few | 16 | TRBJ2-5 | -
TGCAGCGTTGCTGGGCGGGCCGAGCAGTACTTC | CSVAGRAEQYF | TRBV29-1 | few | 11 | TRBJ2-7 | -
TGTGCCAGCAAAGTGGGACAGGGCACAGATACGCAGTATTTT | CASKVGQGTDTQYF | TRBV11-2 | - | 14 | TRBJ2-3 | TRBD1
TGTGCCAGCAGCCCCCCGGGTTATGGCTACACCTTC | CASSPPGYGYTF | TRBV7-9 | - | 12 | TRBJ1-2 | -
TGTGCCACCAGTGAGTCACGACAGGGATACACAGATACGCAGTATTTT | CATSESRQGYTDTQYF | TRBV24-1 | many | 16 | TRBJ2-3 | TRBD1
TGTGCCAGCAGGTCGGAGGGGTCCTATAATTCACCCCTCCACTTT | CASRSEGSYNSPLHF | TRBV12-3/TRBV12-4 | many | 15 | TRBJ1-6 | -
TGTGCCATCATGCGGCAGGGGGCCTACAATGAGCAGTTCTTC | CAIMRQGAYNEQFF | TRBV10-3 | medium-sized | 14 | TRBJ2-1 | TRBD1
TGTGCCAGCAGCGGACTCCAAGAGACCCAGTACTTC | CASSGLQETQYF | TRBV7-9 | - | 12 | TRBJ2-5 | -
TGTGCCAGCAGCCCGGACCAGGGGATTTACGAGCAGTACTTC | CASSPDQGIYEQYF | TRBV7-9 | - | 14 | TRBJ2-7 | -
TGTGCCAGCAGCCAAGATTGGAAAGGGACTGGGGCCAACGTCCTGACTTTC | CASSQDWKGTGANVLTF | TRBV3-1 | few | 17 | TRBJ2-6 | -
TGTGCCAGCAGCATCGAGCGGGGGGGCCTTCCCCCCGGGGAGCTGTTTTTT | CASSIERGGLPPGELFF | TRBV7-8 | many | 17 | TRBJ2-2 | TRBD2
TGCGCCAGCTTCCCGGACAGGAATTCAGATACGCAGTATTTT | CASFPDRNSDTQYF | TRBV5-1 | many | 14 | TRBJ2-3 | TRBD1
TGTGCCAGCAGCTTAGGGGCAGGGGGCGCCTACGAGCAGTACTTC | CASSLGAGGAYEQYF | TRBV11-2 | - | 15 | TRBJ2-7 | TRBD1
TGTGCCAGCAGCTTAACCCCAAGGGTGGAGACCCAGTACTTC | CASSLTPRVETQYF | TRBV7-9 | - | 14 | TRBJ2-5 | -
TGTGCCAGCAGTTTAGACGGGGCGAACACTGAAGCTTTCTTT | CASSLDGANTEAFF | TRBV12-3/TRBV12-4 | few | 14 | TRBJ1-1 | -
TGCGCCAGCAGCTTGGTTCAGGGGCCCTACGAGCAGTACTTC | CASSLVQGPYEQYF | TRBV5-1 | many | 14 | TRBJ2-7 | -
TGCGCCAGCAGCCAAGATCGGCAGGGTCCTTCCTACGAGCAGTACTTC | CASSQDRQGPSYEQYF | TRBV4-1 | - | 16 | TRBJ2-7 | -
TGCGCCAGCAGCTTGGCCGCCGGGACGGGTAACTATGGCTACACCTTC | CASSLAAGTGNYGYTF | TRBV5-1 | few | 16 | TRBJ1-2 | -
TGTGCCATCAGTGAGCCTACGGAGACCCAGTACTTC | CAISEPTETQYF | TRBV10-3 | many | 12 | TRBJ2-5 | -
TGTGCCAGCAGCTGGGACAGGGTTCGCTCACCCCTCCACTTT | CASSWDRVRSPLHF | TRBV25-1 | - | 14 | TRBJ1-6 | TRBD1
TGCGCCAGCAGCTTCGGGACAGGGAACGAGCAGTACTTC | CASSFGTGNEQYF | TRBV5-1 | - | 13 | TRBJ2-7 | TRBD1
TGCGCCAGCAGCTTCGGATCTTTCTACGAGCAGTACTTC | CASSFGSFYEQYF | TRBV5-1 | - | 13 | TRBJ2-7 | -
TGTGCCAGCAGTGATTTGGACAGCTATTACAATGAGCAGTTCTTC | CASSDLDSYYNEQFF | TRBV2 | few | 15 | TRBJ2-1 | -
TGTGCCAGCAAAGACTATCGGGGGGCCGAGCAGTACTTC | CASKDYRGAEQYF | TRBV12-3/TRBV12-4 | - | 13 | TRBJ2-7 | -
TGCAGCGTTGTCCTCTTACAGGGGGCTTATAGAGAGACCCAGTACTTC | CSVVLLQGAYRETQYF | TRBV29-1 | many | 16 | TRBJ2-5 | TRBD1
TGTGCCAGCAGTCCCCGGGGGGCCTACAATGAGCAGTTCTTC | CASSPRGAYNEQFF | TRBV12-3/TRBV12-4 | - | 14 | TRBJ2-1 | TRBD2
TGCGCCAGCAGCCAAGGGGGACTGGGGACAGATACGCAGTATTTT | CASSQGGLGTDTQYF | TRBV4-1 | many | 15 | TRBJ2-3 | -
TGTGCCATCAGTGCTCGGGGAGAGGGGAATGAAAAACTGTTTTTT | CAISARGEGNEKLFF | TRBV10-3 | few | 15 | TRBJ1-4 | -
TGTGCCAGCAGCTTACGGGGAGGCGGGGGGCCCAATTACAATGAGCAGTTCTTC | CASSLRGGGGPNYNEQFF | TRBV13 | - | 18 | TRBJ2-1 | TRBD2
TGTGCCAGCATACCCCGGTGGCAGGAATACAATGAGCAGTTCTTC | CASIPRWQEYNEQFF | TRBV5-6 | few | 15 | TRBJ2-1 | -
TGTGCCAGCAGTTTAGTCACAGGGGTGAGCAATCAGCCCCAGCATTTT | CASSLVTGVSNQPQHF | TRBV12-3/TRBV12-4 | few | 16 | TRBJ1-5 | TRBD1
TGTGCCAGCAGCCAAGGTCCCTACGAGGAGTACTTC | CASSQGPYEEYF | TRBV3-1 | - | 12 | TRBJ2-7 | -
TGCGCCAGCTCTAGTACTAGCGGGGGTTACAATGAGCAGTTCTTC | CASSSTSGGYNEQFF | TRBV5-1 | many | 15 | TRBJ2-1 | TRBD2